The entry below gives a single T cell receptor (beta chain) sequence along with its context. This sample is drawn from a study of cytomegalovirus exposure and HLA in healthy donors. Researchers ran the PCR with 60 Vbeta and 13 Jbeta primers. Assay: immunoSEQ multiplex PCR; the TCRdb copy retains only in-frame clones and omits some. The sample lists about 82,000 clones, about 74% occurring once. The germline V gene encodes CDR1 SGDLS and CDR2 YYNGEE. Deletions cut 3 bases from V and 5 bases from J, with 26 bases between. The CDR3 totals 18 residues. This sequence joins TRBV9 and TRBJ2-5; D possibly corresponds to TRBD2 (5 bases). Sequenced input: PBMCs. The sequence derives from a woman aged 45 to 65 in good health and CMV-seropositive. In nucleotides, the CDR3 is TGTGCCAGCAGCGCCCCAAGTGAGGGCCCGGAGATCCAGGAGACCCAGTACTTC. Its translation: CASSAPSEGPEIQETQYF.